This T cell receptor (beta chain) was recorded in a study of circulating CD8 cells and anti-PD-1 response in melanoma. Using approximately 15 ng of total RNA, TCR libraries were made with the QIAseq Immune Repertoire TCR panel. TCRdb reanalysed the reads using MiXCR and keeps one entry per CDR3 protein. In the table there are some 170 distinct CDR3 sequences, around 8% of which are singletons. By proportion, this clonotype is large. From live CD3+CD8+TCRalphabeta+ cells, four PD-1 and/or TIGIT subsets were sorted. Sequencing used CD8+ T cells from PBMCs, obtained at baseline or after one month of anti-PD-1 therapy (not recorded which). The receptor's source is a human donor with melanoma.

For the CDR3, the DNA is TGTGCCAGCAGTGAAACCCTCGGCCCCTACGAGCAGTACTTC. Translated, it gives CASSETLGPYEQYF. V usage is TRBV2 and J usage is TRBJ2-7; D is unclear. Germline CDR1 reads SNHLY; CDR2 reads FYNNEI. The CDR3 spans 14 residues. The V end lost 2 bases, the J end lost 2 bases, and 10 bases lay between the germline ends.